This T cell receptor (beta chain) was recovered during a study of blood T cells in healthy people across ages. CDR1 and CDR2 from the germline V gene are LGHDT and YNNKEL (reference sequence). Deletions cut 4 bases from V and 1 base from J, with 17 bases between. The CDR3 totals 16 residues. The authors ran a second PCR of 7 to 11 cycles using a sample-barcoded 5' primer and a J-beta primer mix. TCRdb redid the calling of the 5' RACE reads with MiXCR, one entry per CDR3 protein. The sample has about 930,000 distinct CDR3 sequences, almost 30% seen once; the top ten hold more than 8.5%. Healthy Caucasian individuals from Russia aged about 6 to 100 served as donors. These data were likewise used in another study, on T cells of mothers and their children. That work contributes: In each mother, TCR beta CDR3 reads exceeded 8.5 million; in each child, they numbered some 2.8 million.

The sequencing sample was made of blood. The chain carries TRBV3-1 and TRBJ2-7; D may match TRBD1 or TRBD2 (5 bases each). The origin of this receptor is a woman between 40 and 55 years old in good health. The CDR3 reads CASSPILNGGSYEQYF. CDR3 sequence (DNA): TGTGCCAGCAGCCCAATCCTTAATGGGGGTTCCTACGAGCAGTACTTC.